This TCR beta chain appears in the sequencing data of a study of T cell responses to AZD1222 COVID-19 vaccine. Study-wide results and limits: Baseline seropositives among AZD1222 recipients totaled only 5 or 6. Repertoire sampling occurred only after the peak T cell response. Unmutated variant regions are reportedly targeted by nearly half of spike-specific TCRs.

This clone was counted a few times. Its target is not known. Profiled with immunoSEQ multiplex PCR; TCRdb holds only in-frame clones, not every one. The sample includes approximately 120,000 clones, roughly 90% of them seen just once. From germline, CDR1 is SGDLS and CDR2 YYNGEE. V lost 0 bases and J 5 bases, leaving 17 bases between the germline ends. The length of the CDR3 is 16 residues. The chain joins TRBV9 to TRBJ1-2; tentatively, D is TRBD1 (6 bases). Material: peripheral blood, obtained on day 0 of AZD1222 vaccination. This receptor was identified in an adult in good health. This chain's CDR3 is CASSVGAGHPRYGYTF. CDR3 bases: TGTGCCAGCAGCGTAGGGGCGGGACACCCCAGGTATGGCTACACCTTC.